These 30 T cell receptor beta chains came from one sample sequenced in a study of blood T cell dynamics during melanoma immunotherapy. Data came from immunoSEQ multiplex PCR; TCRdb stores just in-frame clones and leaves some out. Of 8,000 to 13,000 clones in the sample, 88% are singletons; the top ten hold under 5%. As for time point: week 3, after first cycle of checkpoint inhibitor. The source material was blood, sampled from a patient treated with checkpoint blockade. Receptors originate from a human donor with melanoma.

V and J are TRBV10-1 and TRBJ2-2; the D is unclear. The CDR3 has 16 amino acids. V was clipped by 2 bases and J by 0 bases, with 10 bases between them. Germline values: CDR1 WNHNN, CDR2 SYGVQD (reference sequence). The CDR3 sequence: CASSEVVSANTGELFF. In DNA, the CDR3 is TGCGCCAGCAGTGAGGTGGTCAGCGCGAACACCGGGGAGCTGTTTTTT.

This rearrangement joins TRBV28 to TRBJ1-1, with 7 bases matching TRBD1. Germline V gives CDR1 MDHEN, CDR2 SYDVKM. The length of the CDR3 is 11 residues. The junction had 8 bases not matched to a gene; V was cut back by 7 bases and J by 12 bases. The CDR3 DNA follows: TGTGCCAGCACACTACAGGGGACGACTTTCTTT. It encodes CASTLQGTTFF. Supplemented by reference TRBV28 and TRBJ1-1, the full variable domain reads DVKVTQSSRYLVKRTGEKVFLECVQDMDHENMFWYRQDPGLGLRLIYFSYDVKMKEKGDIPEGYSVSREKKERFSLILESASTNQTSMYLCASTLQGTTFFGQGTRLTVV.

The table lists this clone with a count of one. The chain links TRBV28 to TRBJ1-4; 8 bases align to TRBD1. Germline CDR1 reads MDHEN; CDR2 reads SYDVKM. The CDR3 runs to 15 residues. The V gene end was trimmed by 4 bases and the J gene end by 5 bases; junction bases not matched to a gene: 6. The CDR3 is CASSSGQGRNEKLFF. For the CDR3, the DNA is TGTGCCAGCAGTTCCGGACAGGGACGCAATGAAAAACTGTTTTTT.

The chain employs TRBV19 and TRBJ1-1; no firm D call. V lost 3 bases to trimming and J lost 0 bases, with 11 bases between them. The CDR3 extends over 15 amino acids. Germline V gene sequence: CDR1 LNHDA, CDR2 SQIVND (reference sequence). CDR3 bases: TGTGCCAGTAGTATTTTGGCGGAAGTGAACACTGAAGCTTTCTTT. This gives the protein CASSILAEVNTEAFF. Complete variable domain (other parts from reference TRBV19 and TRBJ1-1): DGGITQSPKYLFRKEGQNVTLSCEQNLNHDAMYWYRQDPGQGLRLIYYSQIVNDFQKGDIAEGYSVSREKKESFPLTVTSAQKNPTAFYLCASSILAEVNTEAFFGQGTRLTVV.

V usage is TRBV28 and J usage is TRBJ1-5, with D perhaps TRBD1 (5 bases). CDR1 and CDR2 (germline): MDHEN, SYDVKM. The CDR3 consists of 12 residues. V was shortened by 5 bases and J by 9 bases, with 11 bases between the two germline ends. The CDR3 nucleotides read TGTGCCAGCAGTACACAGGTTCTGCCCCAGCATTTT. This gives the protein CASSTQVLPQHF. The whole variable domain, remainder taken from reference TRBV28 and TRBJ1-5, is DVKVTQSSRYLVKRTGEKVFLECVQDMDHENMFWYRQDPGLGLRLIYFSYDVKMKEKGDIPEGYSVSREKKERFSLILESASTNQTSMYLCASSTQVLPQHFGDGTRLSIL.

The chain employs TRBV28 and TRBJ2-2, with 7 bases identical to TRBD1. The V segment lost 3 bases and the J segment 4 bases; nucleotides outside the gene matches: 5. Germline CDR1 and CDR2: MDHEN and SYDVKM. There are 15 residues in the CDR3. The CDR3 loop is CASSLRGLGTGELFF. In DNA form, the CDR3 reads TGTGCCAGCAGTTTGAGGGGGCTCGGCACCGGGGAGCTGTTTTTT.

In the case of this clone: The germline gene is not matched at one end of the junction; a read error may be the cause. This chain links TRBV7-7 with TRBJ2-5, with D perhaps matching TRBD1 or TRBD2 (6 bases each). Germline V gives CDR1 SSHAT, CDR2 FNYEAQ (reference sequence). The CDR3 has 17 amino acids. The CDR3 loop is CASSLETGRSYGETQYF. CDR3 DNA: TGTGCTAGCAGCTTAGAAACAGGGAGGAGCTACGGAGAGACCCAGTACTTC.

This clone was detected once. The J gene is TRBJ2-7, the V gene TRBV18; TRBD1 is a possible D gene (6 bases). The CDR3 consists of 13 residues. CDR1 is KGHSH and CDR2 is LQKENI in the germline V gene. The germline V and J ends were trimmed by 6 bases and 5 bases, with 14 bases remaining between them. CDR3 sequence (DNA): TGTGCCAGCTCCGCTACAGGGAAAAACGAGCAGTACTTC. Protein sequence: CASSATGKNEQYF.

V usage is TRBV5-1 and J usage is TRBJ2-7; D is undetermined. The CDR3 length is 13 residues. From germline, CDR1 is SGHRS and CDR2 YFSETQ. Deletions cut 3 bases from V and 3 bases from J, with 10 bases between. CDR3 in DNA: TGCGCCAGCAGCTCAACTCGCCACTACGAGCAGTACTTC. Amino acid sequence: CASSSTRHYEQYF.

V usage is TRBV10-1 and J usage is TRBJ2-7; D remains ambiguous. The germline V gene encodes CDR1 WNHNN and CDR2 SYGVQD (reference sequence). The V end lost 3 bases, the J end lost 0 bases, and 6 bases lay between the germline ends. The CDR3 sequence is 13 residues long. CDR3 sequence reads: CASSERFSYEQYF. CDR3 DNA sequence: TGCGCCAGCAGTGAAAGGTTCTCCTACGAGCAGTACTTC.

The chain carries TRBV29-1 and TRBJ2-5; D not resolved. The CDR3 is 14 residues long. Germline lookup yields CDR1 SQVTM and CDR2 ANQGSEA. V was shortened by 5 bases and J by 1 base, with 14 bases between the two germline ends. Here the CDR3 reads CSVKTDRLQETQYF. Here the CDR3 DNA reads TGCAGCGTTAAAACGGACCGACTCCAAGAGACCCAGTACTTC.

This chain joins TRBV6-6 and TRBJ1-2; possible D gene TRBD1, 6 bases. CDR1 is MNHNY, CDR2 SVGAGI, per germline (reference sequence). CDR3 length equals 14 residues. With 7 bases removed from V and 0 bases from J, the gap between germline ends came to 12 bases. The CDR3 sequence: CASMGGGSNYGYTF. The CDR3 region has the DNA TGTGCCAGCATGGGGGGCGGGTCTAACTATGGCTACACCTTC.

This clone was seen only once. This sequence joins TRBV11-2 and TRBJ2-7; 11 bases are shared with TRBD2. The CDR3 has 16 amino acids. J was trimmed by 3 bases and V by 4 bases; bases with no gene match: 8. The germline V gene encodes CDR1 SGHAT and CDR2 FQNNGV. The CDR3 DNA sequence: TGTGCCAGCAGCTCTCGCACAACTAGCGGGAGCTACGAGCAGTACTTC. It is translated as CASSSRTTSGSYEQYF.

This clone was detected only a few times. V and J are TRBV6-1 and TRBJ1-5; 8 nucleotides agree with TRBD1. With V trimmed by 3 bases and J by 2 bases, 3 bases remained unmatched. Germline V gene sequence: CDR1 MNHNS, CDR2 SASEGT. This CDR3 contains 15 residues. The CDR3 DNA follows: TGTGCCAGCAGTGAGGGGGGACAGGGCAATCAGCCCCAGCATTTT. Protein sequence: CASSEGGQGNQPQHF.

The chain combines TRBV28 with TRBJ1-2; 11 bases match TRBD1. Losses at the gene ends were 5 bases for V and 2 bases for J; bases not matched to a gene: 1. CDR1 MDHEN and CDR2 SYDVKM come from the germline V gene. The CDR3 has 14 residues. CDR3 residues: CASSGTGGNYGYTF. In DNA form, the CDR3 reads TGTGCCAGCAGTGGGACAGGGGGGAACTATGGCTACACCTTC.

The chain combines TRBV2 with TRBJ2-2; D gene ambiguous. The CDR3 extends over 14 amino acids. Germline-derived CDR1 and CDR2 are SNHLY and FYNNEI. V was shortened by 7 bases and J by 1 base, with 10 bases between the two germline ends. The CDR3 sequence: CASIGQLNTGELFF. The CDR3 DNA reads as TGTGCCAGCATTGGGCAGTTGAACACCGGGGAGCTGTTTTTT.

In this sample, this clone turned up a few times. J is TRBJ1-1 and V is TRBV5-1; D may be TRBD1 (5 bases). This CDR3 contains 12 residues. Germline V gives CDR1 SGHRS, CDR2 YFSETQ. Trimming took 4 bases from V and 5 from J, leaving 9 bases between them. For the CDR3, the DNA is TGCGCCAGCAGCAAAGACAGAACTGAAGCTTTCTTT. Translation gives CASSKDRTEAFF.

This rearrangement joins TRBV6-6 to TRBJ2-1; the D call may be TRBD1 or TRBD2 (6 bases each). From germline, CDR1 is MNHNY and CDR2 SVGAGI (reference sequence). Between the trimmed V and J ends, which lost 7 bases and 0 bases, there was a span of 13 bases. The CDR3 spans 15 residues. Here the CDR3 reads CASTDEGGSYNEQFF. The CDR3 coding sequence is TGTGCCAGCACCGACGAGGGGGGCTCCTACAATGAGCAGTTCTTC.

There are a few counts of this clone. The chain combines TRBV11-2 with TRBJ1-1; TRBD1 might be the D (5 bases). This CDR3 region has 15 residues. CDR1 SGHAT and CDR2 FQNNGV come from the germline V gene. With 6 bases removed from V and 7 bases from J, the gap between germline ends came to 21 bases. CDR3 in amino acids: CASRLDQGTAREAFF. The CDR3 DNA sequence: TGTGCCAGCAGACTAGATCAAGGGACCGCTCGTGAAGCTTTCTTT.

The CDR3 bases are TGTGCCAGCAGCGACAGTCGCAATCAGCCCCAGCATTTT. Amino acids: CASSDSRNQPQHF. The rearrangement uses TRBV28 and TRBJ1-5, with D possibly being TRBD1 (5 bases). V lost 6 bases to trimming and J lost 2 bases, with 8 bases between them. Germline CDR1 reads MDHEN; CDR2 reads SYDVKM. The CDR3 length is 13 residues.

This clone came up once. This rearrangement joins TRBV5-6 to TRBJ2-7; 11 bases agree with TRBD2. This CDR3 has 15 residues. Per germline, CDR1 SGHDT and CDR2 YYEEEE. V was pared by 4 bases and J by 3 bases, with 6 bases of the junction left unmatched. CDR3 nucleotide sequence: TGTGCCAGCAGCACCCGACTAGCGGGACTCTACGAGCAGTACTTC. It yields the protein CASSTRLAGLYEQYF.

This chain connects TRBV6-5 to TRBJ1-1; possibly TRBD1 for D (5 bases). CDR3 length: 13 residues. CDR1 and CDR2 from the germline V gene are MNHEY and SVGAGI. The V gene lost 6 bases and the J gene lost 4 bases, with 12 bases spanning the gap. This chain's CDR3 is CASRNGAGTEAFF. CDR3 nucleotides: TGTGCCAGCAGAAACGGGGCAGGCACTGAAGCTTTCTTT.

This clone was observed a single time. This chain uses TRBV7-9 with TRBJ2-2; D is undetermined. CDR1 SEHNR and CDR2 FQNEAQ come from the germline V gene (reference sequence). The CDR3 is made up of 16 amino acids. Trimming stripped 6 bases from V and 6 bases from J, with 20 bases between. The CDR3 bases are TGTGCCAGCAGTATGAGTTCTAGGTGGTGGGCCGGGGAGCTGTTTTTT. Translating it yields CASSMSSRWWAGELFF.

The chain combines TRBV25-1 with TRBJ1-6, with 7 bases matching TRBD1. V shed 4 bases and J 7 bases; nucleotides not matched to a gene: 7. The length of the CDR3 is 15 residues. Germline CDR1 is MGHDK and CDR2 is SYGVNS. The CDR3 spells CASSGPGQKNSPLHF. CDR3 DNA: TGTGCCAGCAGTGGGCCGGGACAGAAGAATTCACCCCTCCACTTT. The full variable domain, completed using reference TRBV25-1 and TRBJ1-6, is EADIYQTPRYLVIGTGKKITLECSQTMGHDKMYWYQQDPGMELHLIHYSYGVNSTEKGDLSSESTVSRIRTEHFPLTLESARPSHTSQYLCASSGPGQKNSPLHFGNGTRLTVT.

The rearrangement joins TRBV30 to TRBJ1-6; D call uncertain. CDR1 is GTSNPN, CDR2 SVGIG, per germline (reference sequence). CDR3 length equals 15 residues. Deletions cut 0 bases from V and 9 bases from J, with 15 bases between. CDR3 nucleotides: TGTGCCTGGAGTGTAGAAGGGCTAATGGGTTCACCCCTCCACTTT. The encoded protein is CAWSVEGLMGSPLHF.

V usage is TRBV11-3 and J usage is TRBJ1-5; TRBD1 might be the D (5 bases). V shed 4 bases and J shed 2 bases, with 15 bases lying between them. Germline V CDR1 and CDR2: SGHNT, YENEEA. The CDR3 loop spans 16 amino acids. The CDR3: CASSSPPGTGNQPQHF. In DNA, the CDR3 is TGTGCCAGCAGCTCCCCCCCAGGGACGGGCAATCAGCCCCAGCATTTT.

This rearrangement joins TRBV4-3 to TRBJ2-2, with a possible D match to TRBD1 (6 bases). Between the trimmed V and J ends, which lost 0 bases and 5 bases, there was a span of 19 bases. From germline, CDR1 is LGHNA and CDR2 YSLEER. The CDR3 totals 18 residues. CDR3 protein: CASSQEPWRQGLTGELFF. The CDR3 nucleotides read TGCGCCAGCAGCCAAGAACCATGGAGGCAGGGGCTAACCGGGGAGCTGTTTTTT.

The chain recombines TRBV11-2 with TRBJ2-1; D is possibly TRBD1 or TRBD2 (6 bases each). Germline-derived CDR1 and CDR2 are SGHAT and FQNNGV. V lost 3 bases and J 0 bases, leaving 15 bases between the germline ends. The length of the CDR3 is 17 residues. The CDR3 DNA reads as TGTGCCAGCAGCTTGGGACGTGGGGGGCACTCCTACAATGAGCAGTTCTTC. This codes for CASSLGRGGHSYNEQFF.

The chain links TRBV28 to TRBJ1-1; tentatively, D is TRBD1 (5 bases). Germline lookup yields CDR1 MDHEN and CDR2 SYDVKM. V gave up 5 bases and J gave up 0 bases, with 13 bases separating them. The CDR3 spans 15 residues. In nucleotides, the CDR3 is TGTGCCAGCAGTAGTTTGGGGACGGTGAACACTGAAGCTTTCTTT. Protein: CASSSLGTVNTEAFF.

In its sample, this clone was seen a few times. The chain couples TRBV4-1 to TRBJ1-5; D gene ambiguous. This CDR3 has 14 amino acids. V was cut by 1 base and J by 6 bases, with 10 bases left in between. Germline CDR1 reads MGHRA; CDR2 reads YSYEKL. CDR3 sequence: CASSQVEGGQPQHF. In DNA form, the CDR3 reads TGCGCCAGCAGCCAAGTAGAGGGAGGTCAGCCCCAGCATTTT.